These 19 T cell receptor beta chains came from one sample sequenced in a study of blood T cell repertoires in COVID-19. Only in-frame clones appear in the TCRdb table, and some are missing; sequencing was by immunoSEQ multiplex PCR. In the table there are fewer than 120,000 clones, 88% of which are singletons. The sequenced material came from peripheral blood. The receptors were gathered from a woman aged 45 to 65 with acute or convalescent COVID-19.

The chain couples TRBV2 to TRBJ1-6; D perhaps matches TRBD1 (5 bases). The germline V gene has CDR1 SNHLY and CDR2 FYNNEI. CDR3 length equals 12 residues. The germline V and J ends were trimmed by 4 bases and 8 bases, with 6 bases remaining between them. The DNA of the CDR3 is TGTGCCAGCAGTGGACAGTATTCACCCCTCCACTTT. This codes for CASSGQYSPLHF.

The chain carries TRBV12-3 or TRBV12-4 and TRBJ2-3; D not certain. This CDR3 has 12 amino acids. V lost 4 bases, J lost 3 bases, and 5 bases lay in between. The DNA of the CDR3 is TGTGCCAGCAGTTGGGCAACAGATACGCAGTATTTT. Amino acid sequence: CASSWATDTQYF.

The CDR3 region has the DNA TGTGCCAGCAGCTCGCTCGGGACTAAGAGCTACGAGCAGTACTTC. This codes for CASSSLGTKSYEQYF. V and J are TRBV28 and TRBJ2-7; TRBD2 matches at 7 bases. J lost 3 bases, V lost 6 bases, and 11 bases had no gene match. Germline V lookup: CDR1 MDHEN, CDR2 SYDVKM. This CDR3 is 15 amino acids long.

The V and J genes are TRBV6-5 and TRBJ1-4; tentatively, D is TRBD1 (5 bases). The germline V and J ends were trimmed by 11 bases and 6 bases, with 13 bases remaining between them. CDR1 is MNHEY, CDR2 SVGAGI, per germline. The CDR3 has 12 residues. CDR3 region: CAVRGADEKLFF. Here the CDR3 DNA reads TGTGCCGTACGTGGGGCAGATGAAAAACTGTTTTTT.

The chain's CDR3 is CASRTSGSYEQYF. In DNA form, the CDR3 reads TGTGCCAGTAGGACTAGCGGGAGTTACGAGCAGTACTTC. The rearrangement links TRBV27 to TRBJ2-7, with TRBD2 matching over 13 bases. The CDR3 contains 13 residues. Trimming cost V 9 bases and J 4 bases; bases outside gene matches: 3. Per germline, CDR1 MNHEY and CDR2 SMNVEV (reference sequence).

The CDR3 spells CASSPTSVRGTEAFF. The CDR3 coding sequence is TGCGCCAGCTCCCCAACTTCGGTGAGGGGGACTGAAGCTTTCTTT. This chain connects TRBV4-1 to TRBJ1-1; D perhaps matches TRBD1 (6 bases). V was trimmed by 8 bases and J by 5 bases, leaving 21 bases between them. The CDR3 contains 15 residues. The germline CDR1 and CDR2 sequences are MGHRA and YSYEKL.

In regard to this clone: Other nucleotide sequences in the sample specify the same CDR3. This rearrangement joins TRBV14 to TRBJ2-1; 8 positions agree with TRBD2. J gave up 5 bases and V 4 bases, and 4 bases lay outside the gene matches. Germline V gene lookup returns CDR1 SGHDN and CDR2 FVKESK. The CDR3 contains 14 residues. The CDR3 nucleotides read TGTGCCAGCAGCCGTCTAGCGGGCGACAATGAGCAGTTCTTC. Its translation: CASSRLAGDNEQFF.

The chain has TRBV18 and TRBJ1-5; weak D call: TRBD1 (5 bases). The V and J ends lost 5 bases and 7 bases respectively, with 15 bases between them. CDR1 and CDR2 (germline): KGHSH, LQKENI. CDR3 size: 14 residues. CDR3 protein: CASSVGGSEQPQHF. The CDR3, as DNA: TGTGCCAGCTCAGTCGGGGGATCGGAACAGCCCCAGCATTTT.

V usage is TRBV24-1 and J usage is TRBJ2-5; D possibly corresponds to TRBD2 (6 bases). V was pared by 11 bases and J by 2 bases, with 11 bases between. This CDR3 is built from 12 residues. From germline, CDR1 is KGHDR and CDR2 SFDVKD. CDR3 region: CAIGTPQETQYF. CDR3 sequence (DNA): TGTGCCATCGGGACTCCTCAAGAGACCCAGTACTTC.

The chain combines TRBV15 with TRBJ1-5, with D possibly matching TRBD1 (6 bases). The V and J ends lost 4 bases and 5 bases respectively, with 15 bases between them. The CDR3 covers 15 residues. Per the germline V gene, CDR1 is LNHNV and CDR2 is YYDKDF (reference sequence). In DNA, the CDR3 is TGTGCCACCAGCACTCGGGACACCCGCGATCAGCCCCAGCATTTT. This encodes CATSTRDTRDQPQHF.

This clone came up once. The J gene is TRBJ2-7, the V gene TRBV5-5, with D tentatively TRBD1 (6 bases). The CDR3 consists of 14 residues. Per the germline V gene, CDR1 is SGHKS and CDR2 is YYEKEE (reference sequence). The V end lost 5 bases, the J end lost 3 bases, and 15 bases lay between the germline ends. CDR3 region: CASSWSGENYEQYF. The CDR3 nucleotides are TGTGCCAGCAGTTGGTCAGGGGAAAACTACGAGCAGTACTTC. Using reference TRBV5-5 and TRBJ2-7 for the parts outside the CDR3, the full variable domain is DAGVTQSPTHLIKTRGQQVTLRCSPISGHKSVSWYQQVLGQGPQFIFQYYEKEERGRGNFPDRFSARQFPNYSSELNVNALLLGDSALYLCASSWSGENYEQYFGPGTRLTVT.

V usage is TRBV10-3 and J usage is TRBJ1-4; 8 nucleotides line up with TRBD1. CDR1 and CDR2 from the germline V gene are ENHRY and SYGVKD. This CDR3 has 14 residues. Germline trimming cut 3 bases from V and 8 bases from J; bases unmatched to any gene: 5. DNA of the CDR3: TGTGCCATCAGTGACAGGGGGCGAGGGGAAAAACTGTTTTTT. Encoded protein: CAISDRGRGEKLFF.

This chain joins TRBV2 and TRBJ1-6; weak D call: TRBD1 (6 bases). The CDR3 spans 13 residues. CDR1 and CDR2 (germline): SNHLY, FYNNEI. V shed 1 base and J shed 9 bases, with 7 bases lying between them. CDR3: CASSEDRVSPLHF. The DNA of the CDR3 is TGTGCCAGCAGTGAAGACAGGGTTTCACCCCTCCACTTT.

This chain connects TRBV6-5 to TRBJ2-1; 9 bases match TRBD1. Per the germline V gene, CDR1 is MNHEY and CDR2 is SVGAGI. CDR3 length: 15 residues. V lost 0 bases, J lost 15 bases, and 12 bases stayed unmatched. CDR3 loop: CASSYSKGTGRPGFF. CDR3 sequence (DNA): TGTGCCAGCAGTTACTCGAAGGGGACAGGGCGCCCAGGGTTCTTC.

The CDR3 is CASSSRQTAAPYEQYF. The CDR3 region has the DNA TGTGCCAGCAGCTCTCGGCAGACAGCCGCACCCTACGAGCAGTACTTC. This chain uses TRBV7-6 with TRBJ2-7; D is perhaps TRBD1 (5 bases). The CDR3 is 16 residues long. Between the trimmed V and J ends, which lost 4 bases and 2 bases, there was a span of 18 bases. Germline CDR1 SGHVS, CDR2 FNYEAQ.

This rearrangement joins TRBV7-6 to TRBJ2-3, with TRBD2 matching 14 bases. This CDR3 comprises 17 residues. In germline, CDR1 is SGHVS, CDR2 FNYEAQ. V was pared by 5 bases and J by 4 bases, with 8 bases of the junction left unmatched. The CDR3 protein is CASSLGTSGSRADTQYF. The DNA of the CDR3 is TGTGCCAGCAGCCTCGGGACTAGCGGGAGTCGCGCAGATACGCAGTATTTT.

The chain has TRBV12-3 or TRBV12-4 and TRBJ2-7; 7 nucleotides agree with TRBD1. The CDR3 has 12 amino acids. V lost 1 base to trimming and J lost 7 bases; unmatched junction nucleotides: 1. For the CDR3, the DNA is TGTGCCAGCAGTTTAGGACAGGGTGAGCAGTACTTC. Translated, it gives CASSLGQGEQYF.

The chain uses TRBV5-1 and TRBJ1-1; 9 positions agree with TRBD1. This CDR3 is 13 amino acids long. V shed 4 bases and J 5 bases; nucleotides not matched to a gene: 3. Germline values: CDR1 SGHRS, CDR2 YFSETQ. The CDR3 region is CASSGDRETEAFF. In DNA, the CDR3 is TGCGCCAGCAGCGGGGACAGGGAAACTGAAGCTTTCTTT.

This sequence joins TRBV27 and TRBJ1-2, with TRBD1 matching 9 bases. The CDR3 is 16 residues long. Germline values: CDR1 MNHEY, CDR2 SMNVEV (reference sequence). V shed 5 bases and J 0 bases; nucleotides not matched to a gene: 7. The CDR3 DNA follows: TGTGCCAGCAGTACAAGACAGGGGGAGGCTAACTATGGCTACACCTTC. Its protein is CASSTRQGEANYGYTF.